What follows describes a single T cell receptor (beta chain). Per the original methods: The authors estimated nucleated cell counts from reference gene primer amplification. Sequencing was performed with immunoSEQ multiplex PCR; in TCRdb, only in-frame clones are kept and a portion is missing. That table furnishes V, J and clone size, whereas the DNA furnished D and trimming. The sample carries fewer than 300,000 clones, about 87% recorded once. It was during active infection that Seattle patients were enrolled and then longitudinally followed. This specimen belongs to a study of blood T cell repertoires in COVID-19. Study context: Samples of COVID-19 (acute and convalescent) were obtained from the United States, Italy and Spain. PBMCs, B-cell-depleted T cells, or T cells provided the cDNA or gDNA that made up the material.

This TCR derives from a woman in her forties or fifties with COVID-19, enrolled during active disease. The sequenced material came from peripheral blood.

The CDR3 spells CASSPTGVAYEQYF. The CDR3 nucleotides read TGTGCCAGCAGTCCGACGGGAGTGGCCTACGAGCAGTACTTC. This sequence joins TRBV6-2 or TRBV6-3 and TRBJ2-7; a weak D match, TRBD2 (6 bases). The CDR3 sequence is 14 residues long. Germline CDR1 and CDR2: MNHEY and SVGEGT. Trimming stripped 5 bases from V and 2 bases from J, with 13 bases between.